This TCR beta chain was found in a study of tumor-infiltrating lymphocytes in primary liver carcinoma. On this clonotype: Antigen specificity is unknown. At one of its ends the junction is not consistent with the germline gene, which may arise from a read error.

CDR3 size: 16 residues. Germline V lookup: CDR1 MDHEN, CDR2 SYDVKM. Synthesis of TCR beta cDNA was carried out from 500 ng total RNA with a constant-region primer. Library construction for TCR beta comprised three nested multiplex PCR rounds performed with slightly modified ARM-PCR. The opening two PCR rounds, ten to eleven cycles each, paired TRBV1-TRBV30 forward primers with a C-beta reverse primer. MiXCR, run by TCRdb on the multiplex PCR reads, gives a single entry per CDR3 protein. The table has 20,000 to 25,000 distinct CDR3 sequences, 65% to 85% seen once. Taking roughly 20-34 mg of unsorted bulk tissue, the authors co-extracted RNA and DNA. Surgical resection was the treatment these patients received for primary liver carcinoma. Without exception, tumor samples held over 75% viable tumor cells. Study conclusions and caveats: Tumor-adjacent and tumor-blood pairs shared less of their repertoires than tumor region pairs shared. Presence in all five tumor regions was observed for only about 8-24% of top clones.

Sequenced: liver tumor tissue from sampling region 2. Stated subset: tumor region T2, inferior pole. The chain joins TRBV28 to TRBJ2-5, with 8 bases fitting TRBD2. The source of this sequence is a woman aged 25 to 45 with primary liver carcinoma and hepatitis B virus infection. This CDR3 reads CASSWALADDQETQYF. DNA of the CDR3: TGTGCTAGCAGTTGGGCACTAGCGGACGACCAAGAGACCCAGTACTTC.